This entry lists 18 T cell receptor beta chains sequenced from one sample in a study of regulatory T cells in long-lasting Graves disease. Both iRepertoire HTBI primers and Arm-PCR of CDR3 regions were used to build the TCR beta libraries. TCRdb re-derived calls from the multiplex PCR reads in MiXCR, one entry per CDR3 protein. The data show 400,000 to 500,000 distinct CDR3 sequences, with over 14% seen just once and around 7.6% held by the top ten. The sample's time point: newly diagnosed GD, antithyroid drugs for less than 3 months. RNA from PBMCs was the source of the TCR library. The data were also submitted as part of a second study, on T cells in Graves' hyperthyroidism and ophthalmopathy.

The sequenced sample was peripheral blood mononuclear cells (PBMCs), obtained at new diagnosis, from a patient treated with antithyroid drugs. The receptor set was obtained from a woman between 40 and 55 years old with Graves disease.

In its sample, this clonotype was seen many times. The chain links TRBV6-2 or TRBV6-3 to TRBJ2-2, with TRBD2 matching over 14 bases. V shed 4 bases and J 7 bases; nucleotides not matched to a gene: 5. CDR3 size: 16 residues. Germline CDR1 and CDR2: MNHEY and SVGEGT. The CDR3: CASSLGLAGVSGELFF. The CDR3 nucleotides are TGTGCCAGCAGTTTGGGACTAGCGGGAGTAAGCGGGGAGCTGTTTTTT.

Comment on this clonotype: Possible read error: a much larger clone is one base away. The chain employs TRBV27 and TRBJ2-1, with 12 nucleotides matching TRBD2. The better agreement between TRBJ2-5 and the DNA end casts doubt on the J call. The CDR3 loop spans 15 amino acids. The germline V gene encodes CDR1 MNHEY and CDR2 SMNVEV (reference sequence). This CDR3 reads CASGTSGLYQETQYF. As DNA, the CDR3 is TGTGCCAGCGGGACTAGCGGGCTTTATCAAGAGACCCAGTACTTC.

The CDR3 loop reads CASSRGRGEYNEQFF. The DNA for the CDR3 is TGTGCCAGCAGCCGGGGGCGAGGGGAGTACAATGAGCAGTTCTTC. This sequence joins TRBV9 and TRBJ2-1; possibly TRBD1 or TRBD2 for D (6 bases each). Germline-derived CDR1 and CDR2 are SGDLS and YYNGEE. Trimming removed 4 bases at V and 4 bases at J, with 15 bases between. There are 15 residues in the CDR3.

This clonotype was seen repeatedly, ten times or more. The V and J genes are TRBV7-9 and TRBJ2-7; the match to TRBD1 covers 7 bases. CDR1 SEHNR and CDR2 FQNEAQ come from the germline V gene (reference sequence). The CDR3 runs 16 residues. V trimming: 3 bases; J trimming: 3 bases; junction bases outside the gene matches: 11. The CDR3 sequence: CASSLNRGPSIYEQYF. The CDR3 DNA sequence: TGTGCCAGCAGCTTGAACAGGGGTCCCTCAATCTACGAGCAGTACTTC.

The chain combines TRBV2 with TRBJ1-2, with TRBD1 matching 8 bases. Germline-derived CDR1 and CDR2 are SNHLY and FYNNEI. Trimming cost V 6 bases and J 4 bases; bases outside gene matches: 7. The CDR3 covers 14 residues. DNA of the CDR3: TGTGCCAGCAGAGGACAGGGTCGGGGCTATGGCTACACCTTC. Translating gives CASRGQGRGYGYTF.

This clonotype has ten or more counts. The chain has TRBV19 and TRBJ2-1; either TRBD1 or TRBD2 may fit D (5 bases each). CDR1 is LNHDA and CDR2 is SQIVND in the germline V gene (reference sequence). The CDR3 is 15 residues long. Trimming pared 1 base from V and 3 bases from J, leaving 10 bases between. The CDR3 spells CASSIGGAGYNEQFF. CDR3 bases: TGTGCCAGTAGTATAGGAGGGGCGGGCTACAATGAGCAGTTCTTC.

Turning to this clonotype: No conserved phenylalanine or tryptophan is present at the end of the CDR3, so a read error is the likely explanation. The chain has TRBV27 and TRBJ2-1; no reliable D call. V was shortened by 6 bases and J by 3 bases, with 9 bases between the two germline ends. This CDR3 is built from 13 residues. CDR1 and CDR2 (germline): MNHEY, SMNVEV (reference sequence). The CDR3 loop reads CASRQTSYNEQFL. CDR3 in DNA: TGTGCCAGCAGGCAGACCAGCTACAATGAGCAGTTCCTC.

This clonotype was seen at least ten times. The rearrangement joins TRBV7-9 to TRBJ2-1; 11 positions agree with TRBD2. Germline CDR1 is SEHNR and CDR2 is FQNEAQ (reference sequence). J gave up 2 bases and V 6 bases, and 3 bases lay outside the gene matches. The CDR3 contains 15 residues. CDR3 DNA: TGTGCCAGCAGAATAGCGGGAGGGCCCTACAATGAGCAGTTCTTC. This sequence encodes CASRIAGGPYNEQFF.

This clonotype has a count of ten or more. The rearrangement uses TRBV7-9 and TRBJ2-3; D is unclear. The CDR3 loop spans 15 amino acids. The V gene lost 2 bases and the J gene lost 0 bases, with 9 bases spanning the gap. Germline V gives CDR1 SEHNR, CDR2 FQNEAQ (reference sequence). The CDR3 DNA is TGTGCCAGCAGCTTAAGCTTCTCTAGCACAGATACGCAGTATTTT. Its protein is CASSLSFSSTDTQYF.

In its sample, this clonotype was seen a few times. The junction shows a germline mismatch at one end, possibly a read error. The CDR3 spells CASSSPLKREGRISLFF. CDR3 bases: TGTGCCAGCAGTTCCCCCCTAAAGCGGGAGGGCCGTATCTCGCTGTTCTTC. The chain combines TRBV27 with TRBJ2-5, with TRBD2 identical over 10 bases. Germline CDR1 and CDR2: MNHEY and SMNVEV (reference sequence). CDR3 length equals 17 residues.

This clonotype was recorded at least ten times. The J gene is TRBJ2-1, the V gene TRBV28, with 10 positions matching TRBD2. V lost 1 base and J lost 3; bases outside the gene matches: 3. CDR1 is MDHEN, CDR2 SYDVKM, per germline. The CDR3 is made up of 16 amino acids. Written as DNA, the CDR3 is TGTGCCAGCAGTTTATCCCTAGCGGGAGTCTACAATGAGCAGTTCTTC. Protein: CASSLSLAGVYNEQFF.

This clonotype was detected a few times. This could be a read error, since a much larger clone is one nucleotide away. This chain connects TRBV28 to TRBJ2-7; 8 bases line up with TRBD1. The CDR3 length is 13 residues. CDR1 MDHEN and CDR2 SYDVKM come from the germline V gene. V lost 10 bases, J lost 0 bases, and 5 bases stayed unmatched. CDR3 sequence (DNA): TGTGCCACCAGGACAGGGAGCTCCTACGAGCAGTACTTC. Its translation is CATRTGSSYEQYF. Full variable domain (rest looked up from reference TRBV28 and TRBJ2-7): DVKVTQSSRYLVKRTGEKVFLECVQDMDHENMFWYRQDPGLGLRLIYFSYDVKMKEKGDIPEGYSVSREKKERFSLILESASTNQTSMYLCATRTGSSYEQYFGPGTRLTVT.

This clonotype was counted ten times or more. The chain combines TRBV12-3 or TRBV12-4 with TRBJ2-2; TRBD1 is a possible D gene (6 bases). The CDR3 runs 15 residues. Trimming shortened V by 6 bases and J by 0 bases, and 11 bases separated the two germline ends. In DNA, the CDR3 is TGTGCCAGCAGGGACAGAGTCGCGAACACCGGGGAGCTGTTTTTT. Translating it yields CASRDRVANTGELFF.

This clonotype was seen at least ten times. The chain uses TRBV28 and TRBJ2-3, with 9 bases fitting TRBD2. With V trimmed by 3 bases and J by 4 bases, 8 bases remained unmatched. Germline-derived CDR1 and CDR2 are MDHEN and SYDVKM. The CDR3 runs to 16 residues. Here the CDR3 reads CASSFQGLARADTQYF. The CDR3 DNA reads as TGTGCCAGCAGTTTCCAAGGACTAGCGAGGGCAGATACGCAGTATTTT.

This chain links TRBV24-1 with TRBJ2-2; D gene unclear. The CDR3 extends over 14 amino acids. V shed 3 bases and J shed 4 bases, with 8 bases lying between them. Germline V CDR1 and CDR2: KGHDR, SFDVKD. CDR3: CATSDGPFTGELFF. For the CDR3, the DNA is TGTGCCACCAGTGATGGACCGTTCACCGGGGAGCTGTTTTTT.

This clonotype appeared many times. This sequence joins TRBV11-2 and TRBJ2-5; D call uncertain. The CDR3 runs to 13 residues. Germline V gene lookup returns CDR1 SGHAT and CDR2 FQNNGV. Trimming took off 2 bases at V and 5 bases at J, with 9 bases between the two ends. The CDR3 DNA reads as TGTGCCAGCAGCTTAAATAGCAGGGAGACCCAGTACTTC. Amino acids: CASSLNSRETQYF. Variable domain in full (rest from reference TRBV11-2 and TRBJ2-5): EAGVAQSPRYKIIEKRQSVAFWCNPISGHATLYWYQQILGQGPKLLIQFQNNGVVDDSQLPKDRFSAERLKGVDSTLKIQPAKLEDSAVYLCASSLNSRETQYFGPGTRLLVL.

This clonotype came up many times. The V and J genes are TRBV27 and TRBJ2-3; 8 bases line up with TRBD2. Germline assignment: CDR1 MNHEY and CDR2 SMNVEV (reference sequence). Trimming cost V 3 bases and J 4 bases; bases outside gene matches: 3. This CDR3 region has 14 residues. CDR3 sequence (DNA): TGTGCCAGCAGTTTCGTCGGGAGGGCAGATACGCAGTATTTT. Translated, it gives CASSFVGRADTQYF.

This clonotype was found a few times. This chain joins TRBV4-2 and TRBJ2-3, with D possibly TRBD2 on 5 matching bases. Trimming left V 0 bases short and J 2 bases short, with 12 bases between. Germline V gene data show CDR1 as LGHNA and CDR2 as YNFKEQ. This CDR3 has 16 amino acids. CDR3 sequence reads: CASSQDPGSYTDTQYF. CDR3 coding DNA: TGTGCCAGCAGCCAAGATCCGGGATCCTACACAGATACGCAGTATTTT.